One sample yielded the 6 T cell receptor beta chains listed below, sequenced in a study of blood T cell repertoires in COVID-19. The repertoire was sequenced with immunoSEQ multiplex PCR; TCRdb's copy has only in-frame clones and lacks some. The table has 100,000 or so clones, roughly 92% seen once; the top ten hold approximately 5.1%. The sample consisted of peripheral blood. Receptor source: a man in his 70s with acute or convalescent COVID-19.

The chain is built from TRBV5-4 and TRBJ2-1; TRBD2 agrees at 10 bases. This CDR3 contains 15 residues. The germline CDR1 and CDR2 sequences are SGHNT and YYREEE (reference sequence). The V and J ends lost 4 bases and 5 bases, in that order; junction bases with no gene match: 6. Written as DNA, the CDR3 is TGTGCCAGCAGCCTAGCGGGAGCCCAAGACAATGAGCAGTTCTTC. It encodes CASSLAGAQDNEQFF.

The chain employs TRBV27 and TRBJ1-1; 10 bases match TRBD1. The V gene end was trimmed by 3 bases and the J gene end by 6 bases; junction bases not matched to a gene: 4. Germline V gene lookup returns CDR1 MNHEY and CDR2 SMNVEV (reference sequence). The CDR3 consists of 14 residues. This chain's CDR3 is CASSFSTGGAEAFF. In DNA form, the CDR3 reads TGTGCCAGCAGTTTTTCGACAGGGGGCGCTGAAGCTTTCTTT.

This clone has a single count. The chain joins TRBV13 to TRBJ2-1; 8 bases map to TRBD2. Germline CDR1 PRHDT, CDR2 FYEKMQ (reference sequence). J gave up 5 bases and V 3 bases, and 3 bases lay outside the gene matches. The CDR3 extends over 14 amino acids. DNA of the CDR3: TGTGCCAGCAGCTTTAGCGGGACCAACAATGAGCAGTTCTTC. Translation: CASSFSGTNNEQFF.

The rearrangement uses TRBV12-3 or TRBV12-4 and TRBJ1-2; no reliable D call. This CDR3 comprises 13 residues. V was trimmed by 3 bases and J by 2 bases, leaving 7 bases between them. CDR3 in amino acids: CASSFELNYGYTF. In DNA form, the CDR3 reads TGTGCCAGCAGTTTCGAGTTGAACTATGGCTACACCTTC.

To note about this clone: The same CDR3 is also encoded by other DNA sequences in this sample. This rearrangement joins TRBV3-1 (or the pseudogene TRBV3-2) to TRBJ1-4, with a possible D match to TRBD1 (6 bases). The germline V gene encodes CDR1 LGHDT and CDR2 YNNKEL (reference sequence). V was shortened by 0 bases and J by 8 bases, with 10 bases between the two germline ends. The CDR3 covers 14 residues. The CDR3 protein is CASSQEGAGEKLFF. The CDR3, as DNA: TGTGCCAGCAGCCAAGAGGGGGCTGGCGAAAAACTGTTTTTT.

The J gene is TRBJ2-7, the V gene TRBV5-1; 12 bases match TRBD1. The CDR3 loop spans 14 amino acids. Germline CDR1 SGHRS, CDR2 YFSETQ. Trimming cost V 5 bases and J 5 bases; bases outside gene matches: 5. CDR3 region: CASSWGQGADEQYF. The CDR3, as DNA: TGCGCCAGCAGTTGGGGACAGGGGGCCGACGAGCAGTACTTC.